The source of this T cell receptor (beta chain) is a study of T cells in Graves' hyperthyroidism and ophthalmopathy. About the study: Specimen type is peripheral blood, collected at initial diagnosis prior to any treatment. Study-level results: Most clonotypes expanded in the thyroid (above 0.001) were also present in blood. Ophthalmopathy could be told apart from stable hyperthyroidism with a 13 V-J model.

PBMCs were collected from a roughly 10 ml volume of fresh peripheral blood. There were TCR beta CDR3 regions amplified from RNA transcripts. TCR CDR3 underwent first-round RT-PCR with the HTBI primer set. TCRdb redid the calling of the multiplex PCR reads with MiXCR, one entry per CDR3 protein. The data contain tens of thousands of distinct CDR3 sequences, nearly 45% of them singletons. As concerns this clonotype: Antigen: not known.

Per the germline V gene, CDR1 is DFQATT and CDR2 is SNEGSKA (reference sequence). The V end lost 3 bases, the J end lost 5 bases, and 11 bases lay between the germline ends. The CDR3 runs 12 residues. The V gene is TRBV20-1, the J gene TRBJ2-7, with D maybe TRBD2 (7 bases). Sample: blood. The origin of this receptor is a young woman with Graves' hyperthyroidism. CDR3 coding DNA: TGCAGTGCTAGGAGGGGGGGGAACGAGCAGTACTTC. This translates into CSARRGGNEQYF.